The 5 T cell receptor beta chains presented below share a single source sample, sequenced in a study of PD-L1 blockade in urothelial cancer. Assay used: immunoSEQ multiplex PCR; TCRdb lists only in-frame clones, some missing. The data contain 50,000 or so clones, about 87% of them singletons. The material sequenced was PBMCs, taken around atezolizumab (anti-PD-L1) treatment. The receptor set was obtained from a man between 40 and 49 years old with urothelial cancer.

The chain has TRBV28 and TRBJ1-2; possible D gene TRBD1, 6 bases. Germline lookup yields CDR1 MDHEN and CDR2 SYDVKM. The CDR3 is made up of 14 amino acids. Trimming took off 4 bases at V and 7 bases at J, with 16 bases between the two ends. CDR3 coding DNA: TGTGCCAGCAGTTCATTGGGCCGAGGGGGTGGCTACACCTTC. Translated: CASSSLGRGGGYTF.

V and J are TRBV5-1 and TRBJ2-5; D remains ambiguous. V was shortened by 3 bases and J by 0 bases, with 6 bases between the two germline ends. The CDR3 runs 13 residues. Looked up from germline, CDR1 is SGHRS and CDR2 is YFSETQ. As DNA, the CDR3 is TGCGCCAGCAGCTCCCTGTACCAAGAGACCCAGTACTTC. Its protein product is CASSSLYQETQYF. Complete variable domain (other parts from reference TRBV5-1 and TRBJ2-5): KAGVTQTPRYLIKTRGQQVTLSCSPISGHRSVSWYQQTPGQGLQFLFEYFSETQRNKGNFPGRFSGRQFSNSRSEMNVSTLELGDSALYLCASSSLYQETQYFGPGTRLLVL.

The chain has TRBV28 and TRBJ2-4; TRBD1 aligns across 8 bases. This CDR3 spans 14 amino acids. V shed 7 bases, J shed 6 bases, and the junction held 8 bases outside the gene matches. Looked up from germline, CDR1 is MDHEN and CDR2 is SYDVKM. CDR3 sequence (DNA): TGTGCCAGCAAATTACCAGGGGGCACAAACATTCAGTACTTC. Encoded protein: CASKLPGGTNIQYF.

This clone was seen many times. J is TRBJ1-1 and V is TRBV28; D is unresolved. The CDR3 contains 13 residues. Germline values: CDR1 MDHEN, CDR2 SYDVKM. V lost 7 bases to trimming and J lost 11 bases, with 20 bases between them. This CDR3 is CASTLGNWGEAFF. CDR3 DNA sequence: TGTGCCAGCACCCTCGGGAATTGGGGAGAGGCTTTCTTT.

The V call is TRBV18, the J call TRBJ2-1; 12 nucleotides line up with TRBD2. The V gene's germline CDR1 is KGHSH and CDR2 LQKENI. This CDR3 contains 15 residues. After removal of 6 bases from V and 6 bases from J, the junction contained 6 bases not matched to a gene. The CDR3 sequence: CASSLGTSGSNEQFF. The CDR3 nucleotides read TGTGCCAGCTCCCTCGGGACTAGCGGGTCCAATGAGCAGTTCTTC.